This record covers a single T cell receptor (beta chain). In the original workflow: Reference gene primer amplification gave nucleated cell count estimates. Here immunoSEQ multiplex PCR was the method, and the copy in TCRdb shows in-frame clones only, minus some. The DNA was the basis for D and trimming; V, J and clone size are from that table. The sample consists of 250,000 to 350,000 clones, about 86% of them appearing once. Patients in Seattle were enrolled during active infection, then followed longitudinally. The sample is drawn from a study of blood T cell repertoires in COVID-19. Background on the study: The United States, Italy and Spain provided the acute and convalescent COVID-19 samples. In each case, the material was cDNA or gDNA derived from T cells, B-cell-depleted T cells, or PBMCs.

Germline lookup yields CDR1 SGHVS and CDR2 FQNEAQ. The ends were cut back, 0 bases at V and 0 bases at J, with 21 bases in the middle. CDR3 size: 20 residues. This clonotype was obtained from a person aged 65 to 85 with COVID-19, enrolled during active disease. What was sequenced was peripheral blood. The V call is TRBV7-8, the J call TRBJ1-5; no firm D call. The CDR3 DNA sequence: TGTGCCAGCAGCTTAGCTGCGATTCGCGACATTTTCAATAGCAATCAGCCCCAGCATTTT. It specifies CASSLAAIRDIFNSNQPQHF.